The 8 T cell receptor beta chains presented below share a single source sample, sequenced in a study of molecular identifiers for immune sequencing clone quantification. Using its own MiXCR run on the PCR reads, TCRdb lists one record per CDR3 protein. Of 20,000 to 30,000 distinct CDR3 sequences in the sample, about a sixth are singletons; the top ten hold 0.99%. Sequenced sample: naive CD8+ T cells from blood, with Jurkat cell RNA spiked in. As for subset: FACS-sorted CD8+CD4-CCR7+CD45RA+ naive T cells. The receptor source for this set is a human donor in good health. Some libraries in this study had Jurkat cell RNA spiked in.

Note on this clonotype: At one boundary the junction diverges from the germline segment, which might be a read error. The chain uses TRBV4-1 and TRBJ2-5; TRBD1 matches at 8 bases. In germline, CDR1 is MGHRA, CDR2 YSYEKL. The CDR3 loop spans 15 amino acids. CDR3 sequence: CASSSHRQGREAQYF. CDR3 nucleotides: TGCGCCAGCAGCTCCCACCGACAGGGGCGAGAGGCCCAGTACTTC.

Concerning this clonotype itself: One base away lies a much larger clone, so this may be a sequencing read error. Given the absence of the conserved phenylalanine or tryptophan at the CDR3 end, a read error is likely. The chain links TRBV20-1 to TRBJ2-7, with 7 bases aligning to TRBD1. The CDR3 runs to 15 residues. Germline CDR1 is DFQATT and CDR2 is SNEGSKA (reference sequence). The ends lost 0 bases at V and 0 bases at J; junction bases unmatched: 5. The CDR3 coding sequence is TGCAGTGCTAGAGATGACAGGGCTATCTCCTACGAGCAGTACCTC. Its protein product is CSARDDRAISYEQYL.

In its sample, this clonotype was seen a few times. This may be a read error, as it is one base from a much larger clone. The rearrangement joins TRBV4-2 to TRBJ2-6; D gene ambiguous. From germline, CDR1 is LGHNA and CDR2 YNFKEQ. The CDR3 is 15 amino acids. The CDR3 DNA sequence: TGTGGCAGCAGCCCGTCTCTGGCTGGGGCCAACGTCCTGACTTTC. It is translated as CGSSPSLAGANVLTF.

This clonotype was detected ten times or more. The rearrangement links TRBV18 to TRBJ1-4, with a tentative D call TRBD1 (5 bases). The CDR3 has 16 residues. V was pared by 3 bases and J by 8 bases, with 19 bases between. CDR1 and CDR2 from the germline V gene are KGHSH and LQKENI. The CDR3 bases are TGTGCCAGCTCACCCGGGGACCCCGGCCCCTACGAAAAACTGTTTTTT. This encodes CASSPGDPGPYEKLFF.

The chain is built from TRBV7-9 and TRBJ2-3; 11 bases fit TRBD1. Trimming cost V 5 bases and J 0 bases; bases outside gene matches: 7. Germline CDR1 reads SEHNR; CDR2 reads FQNEAQ (reference sequence). The CDR3 has 17 amino acids. The CDR3, as DNA: TGTGCCAGCAGCCCCGGGACAGGGGGGGGGAGCACAGATACGCAGTATTTT. Translated: CASSPGTGGGSTDTQYF. Based on the CDR3 plus reference TRBV7-9 and TRBJ2-3, the full variable domain is DTGVSQNPRHKITKRGQNVTFRCDPISEHNRLYWYRQTLGQGPEFLTYFQNEAQLEKSRLLSDRFSAERPKGSFSTLEIQRTEQGDSAMYLCASSPGTGGGSTDTQYFGPGTRLTVL.

The sample holds many counts of this clonotype. The chain carries TRBV12-5 and TRBJ2-3; D gene uncertain. Deletions cut 0 bases from V and 0 bases from J, with 13 bases between. The CDR3 extends over 17 amino acids. Germline V gene data show CDR1 as LGHNT and CDR2 as FRNRAP. The CDR3 sequence is CASGLVSVRASTDTQYF. The CDR3 region has the DNA TGTGCTAGTGGTTTGGTATCAGTTCGGGCTAGCACAGATACGCAGTATTTT. The entire variable domain, with the rest obtained from reference TRBV12-5 and TRBJ2-3, is as follows: DARVTQTPRHKVTEMGQEVTMRCQPILGHNTVFWYRQTMMQGLELLAYFRNRAPLDDSGMPKDRFSAEMPDATLATLKIQPSEPRDSAVYFCASGLVSVRASTDTQYFGPGTRLTVL.

This CDR3 reads CASSPPRGNQPQHF. The DNA for the CDR3 is TGTGCCAGCTCACCGCCCCGAGGCAATCAGCCCCAGCATTTT. The chain employs TRBV18 and TRBJ1-5; D unresolved. Trimming pared 3 bases from V and 2 bases from J, leaving 8 bases between. The CDR3 has 14 residues. Germline CDR1 reads KGHSH; CDR2 reads LQKENI.

With respect to this clonotype: The junction departs from the called germline gene at one end, perhaps through a read error. V gene TRBV9 combines with J gene TRBJ2-2; a possible D gene is TRBD1 (6 bases). CDR1 SGDLS and CDR2 YYNGEE come from the germline V gene. CDR3 length: 16 amino acids. CDR3 loop: CASSVSLIRGAGELLF. The CDR3, as DNA: TGTGCCAGCAGCGTGTCGCTGATTCGAGGTGCAGGGGAGCTGCTTTTT.